This T cell receptor beta chain emerged from a study of PD-1 blockade in classical Hodgkin lymphoma. Repertoires were generated with immunoSEQ multiplex PCR, while TCRdb's copy carries only in-frame clones and drops some. Of 30,000 to 35,000 clones listed, roughly 90% are singletons. Study-level results: Later analyses included only patients treated at least 1 year post-ASCT.

Each patient relapsed following autologous stem cell transplantation, and prior brentuximab vedotin exposure differed. Isolation of CD4+ T cells from thawed PBMCs was performed by magnetic negative selection. Worth noting for this clone: The antigen is unknown.

CDR1 and CDR2 from the germline V gene are MNHEY and SMNVEV (reference sequence). This CDR3 spans 17 amino acids. V dropped 4 bases and J dropped 0 bases, with 19 bases sitting between them. The clonotype originates from a human donor with classical Hodgkin lymphoma. The chain recombines TRBV27 with TRBJ2-7; D ambiguous. Here the sequenced sample was CD4+ T cells from blood, taken at baseline. The CDR3 nucleotides are TGTGCCAGCAGTTCCCTGGCCTTCCTGAGTTCCTCCTACGAGCAGTACTTC. Translation gives CASSSLAFLSSSYEQYF.